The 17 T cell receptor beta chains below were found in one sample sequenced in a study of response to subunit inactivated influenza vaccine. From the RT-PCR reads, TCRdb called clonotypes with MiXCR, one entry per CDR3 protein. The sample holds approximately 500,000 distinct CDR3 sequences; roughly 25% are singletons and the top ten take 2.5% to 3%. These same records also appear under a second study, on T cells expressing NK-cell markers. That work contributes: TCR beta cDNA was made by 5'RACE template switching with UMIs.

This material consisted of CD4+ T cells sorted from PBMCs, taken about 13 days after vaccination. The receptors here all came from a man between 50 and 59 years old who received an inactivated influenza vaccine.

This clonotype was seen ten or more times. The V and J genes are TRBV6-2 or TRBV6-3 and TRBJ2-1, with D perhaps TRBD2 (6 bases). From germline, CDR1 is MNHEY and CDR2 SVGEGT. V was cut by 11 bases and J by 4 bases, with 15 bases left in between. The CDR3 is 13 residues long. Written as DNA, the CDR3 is TGTGCCTCTACCACGCTAGCGTACAATGAGCAGTTCTTC. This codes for CASTTLAYNEQFF.

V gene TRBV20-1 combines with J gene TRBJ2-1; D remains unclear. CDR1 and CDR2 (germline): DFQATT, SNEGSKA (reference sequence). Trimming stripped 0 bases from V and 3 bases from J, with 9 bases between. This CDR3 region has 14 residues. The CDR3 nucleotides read TGCAGTGCTAGAGATTTAGTACGCTACAATGAGCAGTTCTTC. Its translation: CSARDLVRYNEQFF.

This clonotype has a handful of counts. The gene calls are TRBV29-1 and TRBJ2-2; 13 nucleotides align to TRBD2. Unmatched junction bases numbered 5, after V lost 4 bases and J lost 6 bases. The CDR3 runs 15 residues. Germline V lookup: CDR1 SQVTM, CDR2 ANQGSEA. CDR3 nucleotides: TGCAGCGTTGGGCGGACTAGCGGGAGCCCCGGGGAGCTGTTTTTT. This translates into CSVGRTSGSPGELFF.

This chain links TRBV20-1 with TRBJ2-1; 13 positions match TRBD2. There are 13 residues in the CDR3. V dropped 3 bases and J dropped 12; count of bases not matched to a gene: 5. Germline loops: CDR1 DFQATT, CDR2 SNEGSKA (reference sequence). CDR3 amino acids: CSARTSGGMLQFF. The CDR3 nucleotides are TGCAGTGCTAGGACTAGCGGGGGGATGTTGCAGTTCTTC.

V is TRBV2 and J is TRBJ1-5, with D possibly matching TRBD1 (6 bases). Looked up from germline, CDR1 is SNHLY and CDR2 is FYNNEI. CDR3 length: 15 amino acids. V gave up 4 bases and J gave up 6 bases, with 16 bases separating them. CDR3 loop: CASSVLAGVGQPQHF. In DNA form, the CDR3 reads TGTGCCAGCAGTGTGTTGGCAGGGGTGGGTCAGCCCCAGCATTTT. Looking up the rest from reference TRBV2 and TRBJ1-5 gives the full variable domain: EPEVTQTPSHQVTQMGQEVILRCVPISNHLYFYWYRQILGQKVEFLVSFYNNEISEKSEIFDDQFSVERPDGSNFTLKIRSTKLEDSAMYFCASSVLAGVGQPQHFGDGTRLSIL.

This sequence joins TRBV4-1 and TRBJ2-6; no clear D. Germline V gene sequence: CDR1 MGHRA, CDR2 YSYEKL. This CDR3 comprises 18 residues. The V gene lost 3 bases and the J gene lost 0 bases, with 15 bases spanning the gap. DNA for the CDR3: TGCGCCAGCAGCCACGCAGTAACAAAGGTCTCTGGGGCCAACGTCCTGACTTTC. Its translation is CASSHAVTKVSGANVLTF.

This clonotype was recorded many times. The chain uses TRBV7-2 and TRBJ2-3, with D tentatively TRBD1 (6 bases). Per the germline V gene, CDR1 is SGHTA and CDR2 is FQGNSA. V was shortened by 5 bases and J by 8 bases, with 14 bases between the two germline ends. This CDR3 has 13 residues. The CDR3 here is CASSPPSRGTQYF. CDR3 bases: TGTGCCAGCAGCCCCCCCAGCAGGGGTACGCAGTATTTT.

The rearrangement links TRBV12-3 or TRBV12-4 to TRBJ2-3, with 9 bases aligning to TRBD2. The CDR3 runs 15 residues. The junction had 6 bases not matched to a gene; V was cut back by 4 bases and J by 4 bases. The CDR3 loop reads CASSSVAGAADTQYF. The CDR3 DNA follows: TGTGCCAGCAGTTCTGTAGCGGGAGCTGCAGATACGCAGTATTTT.

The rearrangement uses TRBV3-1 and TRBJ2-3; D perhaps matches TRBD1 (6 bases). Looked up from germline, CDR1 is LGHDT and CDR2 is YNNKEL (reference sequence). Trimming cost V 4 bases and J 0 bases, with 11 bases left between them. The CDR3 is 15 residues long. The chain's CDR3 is CASSRLQGSTDTQYF. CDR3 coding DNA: TGTGCCAGCAGCCGCTTACAGGGTAGCACAGATACGCAGTATTTT.

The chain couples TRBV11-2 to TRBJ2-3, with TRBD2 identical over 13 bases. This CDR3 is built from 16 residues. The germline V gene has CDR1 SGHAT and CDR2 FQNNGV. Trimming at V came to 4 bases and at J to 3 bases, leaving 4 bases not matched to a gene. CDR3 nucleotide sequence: TGTGCCAGCAGCTCCGGACTAGCGGGAGTGACAGATACGCAGTATTTT. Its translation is CASSSGLAGVTDTQYF.

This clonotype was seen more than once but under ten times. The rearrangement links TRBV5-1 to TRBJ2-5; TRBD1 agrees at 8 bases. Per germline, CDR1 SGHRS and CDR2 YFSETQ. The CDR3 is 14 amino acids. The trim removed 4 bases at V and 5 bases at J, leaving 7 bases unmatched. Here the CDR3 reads CASSPTGVAETQYF. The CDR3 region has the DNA TGCGCCAGCAGCCCGACAGGGGTAGCGGAGACCCAGTACTTC.

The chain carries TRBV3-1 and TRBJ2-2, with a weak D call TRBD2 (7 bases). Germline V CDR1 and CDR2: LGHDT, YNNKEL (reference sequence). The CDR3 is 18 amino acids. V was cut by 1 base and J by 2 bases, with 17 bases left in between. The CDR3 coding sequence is TGTGCCAGCAGCCAAGCCTCAGCGGGGACAACAAACACCGGGGAGCTGTTTTTT. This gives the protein CASSQASAGTTNTGELFF.

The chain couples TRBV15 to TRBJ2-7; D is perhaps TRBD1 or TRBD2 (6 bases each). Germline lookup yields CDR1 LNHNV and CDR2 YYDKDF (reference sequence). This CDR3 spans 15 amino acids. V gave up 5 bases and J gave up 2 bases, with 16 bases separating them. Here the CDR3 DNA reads TGTGCCACCAGCGGGGGCGGGAAGAGGGCCTACGAGCAGTACTTC. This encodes CATSGGGKRAYEQYF.

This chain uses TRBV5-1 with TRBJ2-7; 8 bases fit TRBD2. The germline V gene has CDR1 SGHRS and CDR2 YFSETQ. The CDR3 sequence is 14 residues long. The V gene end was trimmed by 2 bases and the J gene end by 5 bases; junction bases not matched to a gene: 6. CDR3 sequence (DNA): TGCGCCAGCAGCTTCGGACTAGCAGGCGACGAGCAGTACTTC. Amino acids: CASSFGLAGDEQYF.

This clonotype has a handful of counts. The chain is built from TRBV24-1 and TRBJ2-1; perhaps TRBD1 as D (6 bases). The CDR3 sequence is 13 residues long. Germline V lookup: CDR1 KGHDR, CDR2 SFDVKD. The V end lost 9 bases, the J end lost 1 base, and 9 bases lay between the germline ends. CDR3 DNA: TGTGCCACCGAACAGGGATCCTACAATGAGCAGTTCTTC. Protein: CATEQGSYNEQFF.

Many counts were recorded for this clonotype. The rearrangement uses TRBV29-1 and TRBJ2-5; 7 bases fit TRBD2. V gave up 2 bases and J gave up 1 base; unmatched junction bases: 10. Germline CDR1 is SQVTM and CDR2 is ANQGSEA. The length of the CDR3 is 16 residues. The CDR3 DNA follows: TGCAGCGTTGAAACCGGGGCCCCGGGGGGCCAAGAGACCCAGTACTTC. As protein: CSVETGAPGGQETQYF.

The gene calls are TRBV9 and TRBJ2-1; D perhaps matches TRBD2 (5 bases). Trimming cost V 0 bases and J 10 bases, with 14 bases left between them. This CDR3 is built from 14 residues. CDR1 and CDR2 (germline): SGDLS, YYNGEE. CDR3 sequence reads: CASSVGPGSREQFF. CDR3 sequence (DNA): TGTGCCAGCAGCGTAGGTCCGGGGTCAAGGGAGCAGTTCTTC.